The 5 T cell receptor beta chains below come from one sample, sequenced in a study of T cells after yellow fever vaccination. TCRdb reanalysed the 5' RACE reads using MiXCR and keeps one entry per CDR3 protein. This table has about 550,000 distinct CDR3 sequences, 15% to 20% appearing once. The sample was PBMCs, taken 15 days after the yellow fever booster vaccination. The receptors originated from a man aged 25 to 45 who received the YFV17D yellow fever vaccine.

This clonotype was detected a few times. CDR3 residues: CSATRRDSYEQYF. Here the CDR3 DNA reads TGCAGTGCTACGAGGAGGGACTCCTACGAGCAGTACTTC. The V call is TRBV20-1, the J call TRBJ2-7, with D maybe TRBD2 (6 bases). The CDR3 extends over 13 amino acids. V lost 4 bases and J 0 bases, leaving 10 bases between the germline ends. CDR1 is DFQATT and CDR2 is SNEGSKA in the germline V gene (reference sequence).

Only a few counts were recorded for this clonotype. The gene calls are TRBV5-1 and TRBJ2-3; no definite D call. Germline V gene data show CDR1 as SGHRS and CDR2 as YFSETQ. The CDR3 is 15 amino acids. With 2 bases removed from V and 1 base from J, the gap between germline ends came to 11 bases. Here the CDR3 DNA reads TGCGCCAGCAGCTTAACCGGAATAGGCACAGATACGCAGTATTTT. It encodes CASSLTGIGTDTQYF.

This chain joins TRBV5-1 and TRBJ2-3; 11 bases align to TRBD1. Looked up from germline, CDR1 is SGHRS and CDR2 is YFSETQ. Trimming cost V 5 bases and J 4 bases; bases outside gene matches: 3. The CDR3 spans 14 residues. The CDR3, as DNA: TGCGCCAGCAGTCGGGACAGGGGGGCAGATACGCAGTATTTT. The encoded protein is CASSRDRGADTQYF.

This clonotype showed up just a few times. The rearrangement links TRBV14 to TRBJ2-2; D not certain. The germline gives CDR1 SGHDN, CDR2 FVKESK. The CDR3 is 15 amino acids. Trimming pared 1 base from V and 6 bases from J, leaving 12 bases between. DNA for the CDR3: TGTGCCAGCAGCCAAGGACGGTTTGGGGCCGGGGAGCTGTTTTTT. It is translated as CASSQGRFGAGELFF.

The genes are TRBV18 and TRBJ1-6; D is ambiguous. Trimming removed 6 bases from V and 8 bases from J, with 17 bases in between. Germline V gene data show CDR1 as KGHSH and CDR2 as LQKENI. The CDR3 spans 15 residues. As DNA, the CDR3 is TGTGCCAGCTCCACTAACTATAAGGGCGATTCACCCCTCCACTTT. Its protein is CASSTNYKGDSPLHF. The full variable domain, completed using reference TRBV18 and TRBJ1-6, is NAGVMQNPRHLVRRRGQEARLRCSPMKGHSHVYWYRQLPEEGLKFMVYLQKENIIDESGMPKERFSAEFPKEGPSILRIQQVVRGDSAAYFCASSTNYKGDSPLHFGNGTRLTVT.